The clone carrying this TCR beta chain was picked up a small number of times. This CDR3 is built from 15 residues. CDR1 SGHDT and CDR2 YYEEEE come from the germline V gene. Trimming shortened V by 4 bases and J by 0 bases, and 12 bases separated the two germline ends. This sample stems from a study of blood T cell repertoires in COVID-19. Turning to the study itself: PBMCs, B-cell-depleted T cells, or T cells provided the cDNA or gDNA that made up the material.

Libraries were prepared by immunoSEQ multiplex PCR; TCRdb keeps only in-frame clonotypes and omits some of them. The top ten clones hold approximately 16% of a sample with about 30,000 clones, 68% of them seen once. The V call is TRBV5-6, the J call TRBJ2-3, with a tentative D call TRBD1 (6 bases). This receptor was taken from a human donor in a cohort sampled during active COVID-19. Sequencing was done on a sample of peripheral blood. Here the CDR3 reads CASSHGQGSTDTQYF. The CDR3 DNA follows: TGTGCCAGCAGCCACGGGCAGGGGAGCACAGATACGCAGTATTTT.